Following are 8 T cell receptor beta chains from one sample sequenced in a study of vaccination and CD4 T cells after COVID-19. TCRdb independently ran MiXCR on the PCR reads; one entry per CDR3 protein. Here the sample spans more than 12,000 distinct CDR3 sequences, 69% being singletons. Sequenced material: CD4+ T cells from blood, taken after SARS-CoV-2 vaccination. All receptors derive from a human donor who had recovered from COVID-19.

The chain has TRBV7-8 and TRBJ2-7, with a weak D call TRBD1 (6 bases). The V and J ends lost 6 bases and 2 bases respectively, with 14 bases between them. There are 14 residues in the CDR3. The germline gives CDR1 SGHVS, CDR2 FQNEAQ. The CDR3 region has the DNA TGTGCCAGCAGACCACCGGGACAACCCTACGAGCAGTACTTC. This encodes CASRPPGQPYEQYF.

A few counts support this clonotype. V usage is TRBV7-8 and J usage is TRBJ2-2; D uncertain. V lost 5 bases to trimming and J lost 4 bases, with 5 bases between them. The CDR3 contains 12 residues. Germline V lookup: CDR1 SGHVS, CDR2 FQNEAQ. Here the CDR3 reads CASSGVTGELFF. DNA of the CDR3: TGTGCCAGCAGCGGGGTCACCGGGGAGCTGTTTTTT.

CDR3 loop: CASSRTGRGNQPQHF. CDR3 DNA: TGTGCCAGCAGCCGGACAGGAAGGGGCAATCAGCCCCAGCATTTT. The chain uses TRBV28 and TRBJ1-5; 7 bases map to TRBD1. The germline V gene encodes CDR1 MDHEN and CDR2 SYDVKM. The CDR3 runs 15 residues. J gave up 2 bases and V 6 bases, and 7 bases lay outside the gene matches.

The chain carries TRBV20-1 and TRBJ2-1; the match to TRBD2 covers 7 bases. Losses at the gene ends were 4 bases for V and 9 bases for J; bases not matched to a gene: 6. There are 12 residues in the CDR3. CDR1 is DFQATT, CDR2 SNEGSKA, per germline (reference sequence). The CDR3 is CSAIAGVVEQFF. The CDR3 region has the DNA TGCAGTGCTATTGCGGGAGTGGTTGAGCAGTTCTTC.

In nucleotides, the CDR3 is TGCAGTGCTAGAGAGTATAAGGGTCAGCCCCAGCATTTT. Residues: CSAREYKGQPQHF. This chain links TRBV20-1 with TRBJ1-5; no clear D gene. The germline gives CDR1 DFQATT, CDR2 SNEGSKA (reference sequence). The CDR3 is 13 amino acids. V was trimmed by 0 bases and J by 6 bases, leaving 9 bases between them.

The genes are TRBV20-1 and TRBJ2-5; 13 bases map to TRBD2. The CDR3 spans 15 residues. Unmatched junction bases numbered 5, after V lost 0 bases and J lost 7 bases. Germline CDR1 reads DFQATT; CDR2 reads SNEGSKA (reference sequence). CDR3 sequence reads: CSARDGLAGARTQYF. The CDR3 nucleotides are TGCAGTGCTAGAGACGGACTAGCGGGAGCTAGGACCCAGTACTTC.

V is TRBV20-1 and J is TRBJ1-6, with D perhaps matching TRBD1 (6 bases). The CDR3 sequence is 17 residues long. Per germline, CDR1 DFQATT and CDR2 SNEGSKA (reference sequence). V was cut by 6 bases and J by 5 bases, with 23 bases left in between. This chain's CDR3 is CSAFKGDRRTDNSPLHF. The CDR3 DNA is TGCAGTGCCTTTAAGGGAGACAGGAGGACGGATAATTCACCCCTCCACTTT.

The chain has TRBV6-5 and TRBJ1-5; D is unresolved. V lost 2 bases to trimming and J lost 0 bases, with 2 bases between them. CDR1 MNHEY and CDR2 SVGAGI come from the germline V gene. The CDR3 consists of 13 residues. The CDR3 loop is CASSYDSNQPQHF. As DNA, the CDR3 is TGTGCCAGCAGTTACGATAGCAATCAGCCCCAGCATTTT.